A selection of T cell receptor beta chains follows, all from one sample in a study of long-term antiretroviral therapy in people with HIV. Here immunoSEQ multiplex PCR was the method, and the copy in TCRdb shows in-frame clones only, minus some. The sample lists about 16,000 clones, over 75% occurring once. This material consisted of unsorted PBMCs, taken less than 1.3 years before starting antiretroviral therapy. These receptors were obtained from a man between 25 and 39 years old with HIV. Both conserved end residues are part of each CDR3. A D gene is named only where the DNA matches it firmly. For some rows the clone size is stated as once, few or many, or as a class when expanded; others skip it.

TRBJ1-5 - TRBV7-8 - TGTGCCAGCAGCTTAGGGAATCAGCCCCAGCATTTT CASSLGNQPQHF
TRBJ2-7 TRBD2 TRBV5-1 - TGCGCCAGCAGCTTGGTGGCTAGCGGGATGGGACGGGACGAGCAGTACTTC CASSLVASGMGRDEQYF
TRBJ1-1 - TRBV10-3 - TGTGCCATCGGGGACTCCTCGAACACTGAAGCTTTCTTT CAIGDSSNTEAFF
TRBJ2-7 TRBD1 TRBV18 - TGTGCCAGCTCACCTAGACAGGGGTCTACCTACGAGCAGTACTTC CASSPRQGSTYEQYF
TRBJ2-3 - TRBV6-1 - TGTGCCAGCAGGTCCTTTGCGGGGCGCACAGATACGCAGTATTTT CASRSFAGRTDTQYF
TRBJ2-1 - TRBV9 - TGTGCCAGCAGCGTAGAGGTGGGCTGGAATGAGCAGTTCTTC CASSVEVGWNEQFF
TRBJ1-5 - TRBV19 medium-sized TGTGCCAGTAGGCATCCCACGAACAATCAGCCCCAGCATTTT CASRHPTNNQPQHF
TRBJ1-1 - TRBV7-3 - TGTGCCAGCAGCTTAACAGGGGAGAACACTGAAGCTTTCTTT CASSLTGENTEAFF
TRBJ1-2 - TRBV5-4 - TGTGCCAGCAGCTCTCCGAACAGGGCATTAATGGATGGCTACACCTTC CASSSPNRALMDGYTF
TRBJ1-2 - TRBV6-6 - TGTGCCAGCAGTACTTATTCCCCGACAGTGGACTATGGCTACACCTTC CASSTYSPTVDYGYTF
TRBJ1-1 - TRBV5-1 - TGCGCCAGCAGCTTGGGATCAGGGGAGACTGAAGCTTTCTTT CASSLGSGETEAFF
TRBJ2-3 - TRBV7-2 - TGTGCCAGCAGCTCCAGTCCAGATACGCAGTATTTT CASSSSPDTQYF
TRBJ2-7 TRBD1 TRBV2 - TGTGCCAGCAGTGGGACAGGGGGTAACTACGAGCAGTACTTC CASSGTGGNYEQYF
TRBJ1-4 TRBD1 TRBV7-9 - TGTGCCAGCAGGCGACAGGGAAGTGAAAAACTGTTTTTT CASRRQGSEKLFF
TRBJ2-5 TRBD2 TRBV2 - TGTGCCAGCAGTGATCCTAGCGGGAGGACCCAAGAGACCCAGTACTTC CASSDPSGRTQETQYF
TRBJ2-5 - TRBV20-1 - TGCAGTGCTGGCAAACAAGAGACCCAGTACTTC CSAGKQETQYF
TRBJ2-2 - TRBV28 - TGTGCCAGCAGTTTACTCGAGAGGGAGCTGTTTTTT CASSLLERELFF
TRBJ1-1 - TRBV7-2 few TGTGCCAGCAGCCCCCCCGGGAACACTGAAGCTTTCTTT CASSPPGNTEAFF
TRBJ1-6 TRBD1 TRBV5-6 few TGTGCCAGCAGCTTCGGACAGGGAGGCTCACCCCTCCACTTT CASSFGQGGSPLHF
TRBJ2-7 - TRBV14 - TGTGCCAGCAGCCAAGCCCCGTGGGGGCAGTACTTC CASSQAPWGQYF
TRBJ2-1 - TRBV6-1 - TGTGCCAGCAGTGAAAATTTTGGCATGGTGAATGAGCAGTTCTTC CASSENFGMVNEQFF
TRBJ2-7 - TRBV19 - TGTGCCAGTAGTACCTACGCGGGACAGAACTACGAGCAGTACTTC CASSTYAGQNYEQYF
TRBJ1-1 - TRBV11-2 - TGTGCCAGCAGCCCTATTCAGAACACTGAAGCTTTCTTT CASSPIQNTEAFF
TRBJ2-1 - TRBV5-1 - TGCGCCAGCAGCTTGGTTGGGGGAGCCTCCTACAATGAGCAGTTCTTC CASSLVGGASYNEQFF
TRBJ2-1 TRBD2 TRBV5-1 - TGCGCCAGCAGCTTGGGTGGCGGGAGTGTTGAGCAGTTCTTC CASSLGGGSVEQFF
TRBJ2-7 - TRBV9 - TGTGCCAGCAGCGTAGACAGGGATTCCTACGAGCAGTACTTC CASSVDRDSYEQYF
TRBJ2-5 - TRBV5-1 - TGCGCCAGCAGCTTGAAGGGTCCTCAAGAGACCCAGTACTTC CASSLKGPQETQYF
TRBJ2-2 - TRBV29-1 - TGCAGCGTTCAAAGGACAAACGGGGAGCTGTTTTTT CSVQRTNGELFF
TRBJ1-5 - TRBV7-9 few TGTGCCAGCAGCTTCGACAATCAGCCCCAGCATTTT CASSFDNQPQHF
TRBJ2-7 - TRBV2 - TGTGCCAGCGGACAGTACGAGCAGTACTTC CASGQYEQYF
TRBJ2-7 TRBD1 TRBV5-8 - TGTGCCAGCAGCTTGGCCGGGACAGGGAGCAGCGAGCAGTACTTC CASSLAGTGSSEQYF
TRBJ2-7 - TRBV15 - TGTGCCACCAGCAGAGACAGGTTTGCCGAGCAGTACTTC CATSRDRFAEQYF
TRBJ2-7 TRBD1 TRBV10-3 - TGTGCCATCAGGAAGACAGGGGGCGGGATCGAGCAGTACTTC CAIRKTGGGIEQYF
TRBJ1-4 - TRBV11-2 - TGTGCCAGCAGCTTAGATAGGGGAAAACTGTTTTTT CASSLDRGKLFF
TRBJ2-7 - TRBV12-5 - TGTGCTAGTGGTTTGCGAGGGTTCGGCGAGCAGTACTTC CASGLRGFGEQYF
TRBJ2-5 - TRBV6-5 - TGTGCCACCTCGGTGAGGGGACGTGGGGAGACCCAGTACTTC CATSVRGRGETQYF
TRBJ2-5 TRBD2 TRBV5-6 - TGTGCCAGCACCCCCTCCACTAGCGGGCTACAAGAGACCCAGTACTTC CASTPSTSGLQETQYF
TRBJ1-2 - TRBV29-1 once TGCAGCGCCGAAAGGGGAACCTATGGCTACACCTTC CSAERGTYGYTF
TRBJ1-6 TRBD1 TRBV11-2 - TGTGCCAGCAGCTCATCGGACAGGGGGTATAATTCACCCCTCCACTTT CASSSSDRGYNSPLHF
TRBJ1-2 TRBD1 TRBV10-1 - TGCGCCAGCAGTGGGGACAGGGCGTCAGGCTACACCTTC CASSGDRASGYTF
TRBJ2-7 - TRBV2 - TGTGCCAGCAGTGAAGGGCAGGACTACGAGCAGTACTTC CASSEGQDYEQYF
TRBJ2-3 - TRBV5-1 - TGCGCCAGCAGCTTAAACCGGGCAGATACGCAGTATTTT CASSLNRADTQYF
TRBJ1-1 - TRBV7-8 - TGTGCCAGCAGCCTCCCACGCGGGGATGAAGCTTTCTTT CASSLPRGDEAFF
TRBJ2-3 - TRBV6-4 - TGTGCCAGCAGTACGGACAGCACAGATACGCAGTATTTT CASSTDSTDTQYF
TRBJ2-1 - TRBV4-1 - TGCGCCAGCAGCCAAGACCCGGGGAACTCCTACAATGAGCAGTTCTTC CASSQDPGNSYNEQFF